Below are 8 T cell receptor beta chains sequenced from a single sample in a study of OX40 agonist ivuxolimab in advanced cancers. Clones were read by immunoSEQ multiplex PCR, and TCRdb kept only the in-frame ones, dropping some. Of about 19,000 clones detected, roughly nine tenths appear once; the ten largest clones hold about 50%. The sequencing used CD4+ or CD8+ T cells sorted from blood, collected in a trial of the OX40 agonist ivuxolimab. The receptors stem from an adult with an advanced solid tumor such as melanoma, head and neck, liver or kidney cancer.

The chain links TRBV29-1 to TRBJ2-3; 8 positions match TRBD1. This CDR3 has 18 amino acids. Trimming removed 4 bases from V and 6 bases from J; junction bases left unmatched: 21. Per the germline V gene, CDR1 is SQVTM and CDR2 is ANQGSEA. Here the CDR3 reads CSVGPGQAPTRVTDTQYF. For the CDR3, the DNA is TGCAGCGTTGGGCCGGGACAGGCGCCGACGCGGGTTACGGATACGCAGTATTTT.

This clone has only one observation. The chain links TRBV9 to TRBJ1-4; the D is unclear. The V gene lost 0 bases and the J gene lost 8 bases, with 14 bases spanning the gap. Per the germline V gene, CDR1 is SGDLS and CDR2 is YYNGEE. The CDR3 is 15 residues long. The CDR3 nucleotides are TGTGCCAGCAGCGTAGACGGTACTCTGGAGGAAAAACTGTTTTTT. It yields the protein CASSVDGTLEEKLFF.

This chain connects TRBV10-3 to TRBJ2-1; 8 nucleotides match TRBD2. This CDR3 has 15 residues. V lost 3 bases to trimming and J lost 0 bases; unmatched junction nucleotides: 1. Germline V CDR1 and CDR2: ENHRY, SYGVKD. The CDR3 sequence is CAISETSGSYNEQFF. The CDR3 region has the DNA TGTGCCATCAGTGAAACTAGCGGCTCCTACAATGAGCAGTTCTTC.

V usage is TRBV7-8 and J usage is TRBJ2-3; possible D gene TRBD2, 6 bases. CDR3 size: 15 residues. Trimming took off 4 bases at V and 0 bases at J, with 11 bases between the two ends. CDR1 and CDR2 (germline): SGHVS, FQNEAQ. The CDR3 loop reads CASSSGLRSTDTQYF. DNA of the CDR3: TGTGCCAGCAGCTCGGGACTCAGGAGCACAGATACGCAGTATTTT.

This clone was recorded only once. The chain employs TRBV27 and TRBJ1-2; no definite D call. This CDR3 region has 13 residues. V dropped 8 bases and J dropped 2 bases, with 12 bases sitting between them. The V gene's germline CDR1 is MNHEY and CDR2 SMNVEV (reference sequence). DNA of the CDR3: TGTGCCAGCGCGTGGAGGCCCAACTATGGCTACACCTTC. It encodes CASAWRPNYGYTF.

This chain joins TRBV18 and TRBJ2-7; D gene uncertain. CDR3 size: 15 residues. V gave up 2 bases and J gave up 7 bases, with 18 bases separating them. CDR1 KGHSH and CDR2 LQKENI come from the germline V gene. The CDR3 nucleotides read TGTGCCAGCTCACCAACCACATCAGCCTTTGGGGAGCAGTACTTC. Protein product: CASSPTTSAFGEQYF.

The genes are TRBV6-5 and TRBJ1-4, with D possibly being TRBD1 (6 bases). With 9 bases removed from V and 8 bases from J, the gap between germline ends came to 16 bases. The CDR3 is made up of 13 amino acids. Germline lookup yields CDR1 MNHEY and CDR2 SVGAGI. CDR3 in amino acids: CASQQGLKEKLFF. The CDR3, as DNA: TGTGCCAGTCAACAGGGCCTTAAGGAAAAACTGTTTTTT.

The CDR3 DNA is TGTGCCAGCAGCCTCTTCACAGGGAATGAAAAACTGTTTTTT. This codes for CASSLFTGNEKLFF. The V call is TRBV14, the J call TRBJ1-4, with D possibly being TRBD1 (6 bases). Germline V gene lookup returns CDR1 SGHDN and CDR2 FVKESK. The CDR3 totals 14 residues. Trimming took 4 bases from V and 5 from J, leaving 11 bases between them.